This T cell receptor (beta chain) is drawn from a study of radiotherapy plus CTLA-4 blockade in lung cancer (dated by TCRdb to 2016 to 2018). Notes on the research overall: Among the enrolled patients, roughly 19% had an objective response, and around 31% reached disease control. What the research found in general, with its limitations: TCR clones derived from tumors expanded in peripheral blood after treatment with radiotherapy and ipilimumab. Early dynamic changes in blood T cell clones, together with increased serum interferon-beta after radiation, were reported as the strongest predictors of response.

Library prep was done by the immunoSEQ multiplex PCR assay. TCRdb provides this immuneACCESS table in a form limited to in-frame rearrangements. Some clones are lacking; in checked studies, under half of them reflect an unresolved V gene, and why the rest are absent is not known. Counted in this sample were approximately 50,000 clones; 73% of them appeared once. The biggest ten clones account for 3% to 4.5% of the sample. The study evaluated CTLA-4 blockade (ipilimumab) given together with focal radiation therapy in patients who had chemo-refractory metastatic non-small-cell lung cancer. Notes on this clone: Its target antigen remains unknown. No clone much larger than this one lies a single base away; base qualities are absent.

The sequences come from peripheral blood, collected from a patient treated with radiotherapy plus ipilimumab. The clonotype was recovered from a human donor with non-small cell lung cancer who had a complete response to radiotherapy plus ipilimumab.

The nucleotide sequence reads as follows: TGCGCCAGCAGCTTGGATTGGCAAAACTATGGCTACACCTTC. This yields the protein CASSLDWQNYGYTF. The chain joins TRBV5-1 to TRBJ1-2; a confident D gene designation cannot be given. The junction shows trimming of 0 bases on V and 2 bases on J, plus 8 bases between the germline ends. From cysteine to phenylalanine, the CDR3 is 14 amino acids long. The DNA shown is the 42-base CDR3, in frame from base 1. From the germline V gene, CDR1 is SGHRS and CDR2 is YFSETQ.